This TCR beta chain was found in a study of CD8+CD57+ T cells in acquired aplastic anemia. Broader study findings: Patients and healthy controls showed no significant CD8+ Simpson's diversity difference.

In the case of this clonotype: Its target is not known.

Patients sequenced had flow cytometry evidence of CD8+CD57+ cell expansion. TCR beta VDJ and CDR3 profiles were obtained from a genomic DNA template. TCRdb re-called the reads through MiXCR, storing one row per CDR3 protein. This sample has about 150,000 distinct CDR3 sequences, with roughly 49% found just once. Sequencing was carried out using sorted CD4+, CD8+, or CD8+CD57+ T cells (not recorded which) from PBMCs. This sequence was found in a human donor with aplastic anemia.

The CDR3 coding sequence is TGTGCCAGCAGCTCGCTAGGGCGGGAGACCCAGTACTTC. Translation gives CASSSLGRETQYF. The J gene is TRBJ2-5, the V gene TRBV11-2, with no clear D. This CDR3 is built from 13 residues. The germline V gene has CDR1 SGHAT and CDR2 FQNNGV. V dropped 4 bases and J dropped 5 bases, with 11 bases sitting between them.